This T cell receptor (beta chain) was sequenced in a study of T cells in Graves' hyperthyroidism and ophthalmopathy. Study-level points and caveats: Among thyroid clonotypes expanded above 0.001, most also appeared in blood.

V lost 4 bases and J lost 11, with 17 bases in between. Germline assignment: CDR1 SGHTA and CDR2 FQGTGA. The CDR3 contains 13 residues. At least ten counts were recorded for this clonotype. Its cognate antigen is unknown. TCR beta CDR3 region amplification was performed from RNA transcripts. Initially, a first-round RT-PCR of the TCR CDR3 employed the HTBI primer set. Via MiXCR, TCRdb re-called the multiplex PCR reads, giving one row per CDR3 protein. The table shows 450,000 to 700,000 distinct CDR3 sequences, with about 43% occurring only once. The chain is built from TRBV7-3 and TRBJ1-1; the D gene is possibly TRBD1 (6 bases). Sample: peripheral blood or thyroid tissue (not recorded which). This TCR came from an adult woman with Graves' disease, either hyperthyroidism or ophthalmopathy (not recorded which). The CDR3 DNA is TGTGCCAGCAGCTCCAAGCAGGGGTTGCAGGCTTTCTTT. This gives the protein CASSSKQGLQAFF.